This TCR beta chain came from a study of cytomegalovirus exposure and HLA in healthy donors. Broader study findings: In a later analysis, first-cohort TCR clusters were found to tend to co-occur in the approximately 120 validation repertoires. Altogether, 170 or so TCR beta chains were recorded as cytomegalovirus-associated. Through in vitro validation, three CMV-associated chains were shown to be specific for CMV antigens.

It was the approximately 130-subject validation cohort, separate from the roughly 700-subject first cohort, to which the donors belonged. Concerning this clone itself: The antigen is not known.

The data were produced by immunoSEQ multiplex PCR, yet TCRdb's version contains in-frame clones alone and is incomplete. The repertoire holds 200,000 to 250,000 clones, with approximately 80% as singletons. The sequencing input was PBMCs. This sequence was found in a woman between 25 and 40 years old in good health and CMV-seropositive.

DNA for the CDR3: TGTGCCAGCAGCGCCGACGGGCGGCGGCAAGCTTTCTTT. It yields the protein CASSADGRRQAFF. The chain couples TRBV27 to TRBJ1-1; D not resolved. V was shortened by 6 bases and J by 9 bases, with 17 bases between the two germline ends. The V gene's germline CDR1 is MNHEY and CDR2 SMNVEV (reference sequence). This CDR3 region has 13 residues.